This TCR beta chain was captured in a study of T-cell memory formation after mild COVID-19. About the study: TCR clusters mostly belonged to single donors. Study-level findings and limits: Clones shrinking from day 15 to 85 showed even CD4/CD8 mixes; later expanders tilted CD4+. Contracting clones localized mainly to CM and EM when CD4+ and mainly to EMRA when CD8+.

This clonotype turned up a few times. What it recognizes is unknown. The germline V and J ends were trimmed by 3 bases and 0 bases, with 12 bases remaining between them. CDR3 length: 16 residues. CDR1 DFQATT and CDR2 SNEGSKA come from the germline V gene (reference sequence). Each CDR3 protein gets one entry after TCRdb re-called the 5' RACE reads with MiXCR. The table has about 500,000 distinct CDR3 sequences, approximately 20% seen once. What was sequenced was PBMCs or a T cell subset sorted from them (not recorded which). The chain has TRBV20-1 and TRBJ2-6; a weak D match, TRBD2 (6 bases). This TCR came from an adult woman who had mild COVID-19 (a few samples of this study predate the infection). Cell type and time point are not known. This chain's CDR3 is CSASRGTSSGANVLTF. The DNA of the CDR3 is TGCAGTGCTAGCCGGGGGACGTCCTCTGGGGCCAACGTCCTGACTTTC.